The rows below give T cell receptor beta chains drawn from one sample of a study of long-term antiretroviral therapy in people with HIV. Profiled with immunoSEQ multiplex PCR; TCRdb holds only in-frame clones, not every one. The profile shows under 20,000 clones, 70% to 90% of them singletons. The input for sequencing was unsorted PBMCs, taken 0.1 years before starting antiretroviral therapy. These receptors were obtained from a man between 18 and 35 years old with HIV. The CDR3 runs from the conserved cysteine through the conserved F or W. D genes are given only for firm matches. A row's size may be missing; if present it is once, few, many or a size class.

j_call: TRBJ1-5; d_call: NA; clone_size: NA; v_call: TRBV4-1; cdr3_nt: TGCGCCAGCAGCCACTCCCGGACCGAGAGCAATCAGCCCCAGCATTTT; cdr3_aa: CASSHSRTESNQPQHF
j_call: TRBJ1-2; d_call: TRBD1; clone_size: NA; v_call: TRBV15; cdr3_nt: TGTGCCACCAGCGGCGACAGGGGGCGCGAGGGCTACACCTTC; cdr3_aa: CATSGDRGREGYTF
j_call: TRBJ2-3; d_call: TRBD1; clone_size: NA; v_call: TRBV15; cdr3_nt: TGTGCCACCAGCGAAAGTCAAACAGGGGCCGCCGCTGGAGCGCAGTATTTT; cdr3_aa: CATSESQTGAAAGAQYF
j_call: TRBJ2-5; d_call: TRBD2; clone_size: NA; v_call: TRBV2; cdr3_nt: TGTGCCAGCAGTGTGGGGCTAGCGGGGCCCGGGGAGACCCAGTACTTC; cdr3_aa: CASSVGLAGPGETQYF
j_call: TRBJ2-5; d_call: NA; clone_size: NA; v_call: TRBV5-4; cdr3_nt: TGTGCCAGCAGCTTGGACTGGCAAGAGACCCAGTACTTC; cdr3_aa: CASSLDWQETQYF
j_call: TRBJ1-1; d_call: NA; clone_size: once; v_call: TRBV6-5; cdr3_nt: TGTGCCAGCAGTTACGACGTCCTTAACACTGAAGCTTTCTTT; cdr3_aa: CASSYDVLNTEAFF
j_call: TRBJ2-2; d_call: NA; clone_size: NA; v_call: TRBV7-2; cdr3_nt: TGTGCCAGCTCGTCGGCGGGGGCGGGTACCGGGGAGCTGTTTTTT; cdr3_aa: CASSSAGAGTGELFF
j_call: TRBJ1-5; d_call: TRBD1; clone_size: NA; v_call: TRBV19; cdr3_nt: TGTGCCAGTAGAGACAGGGGGAATCAGCCCCAGCATTTT; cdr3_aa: CASRDRGNQPQHF
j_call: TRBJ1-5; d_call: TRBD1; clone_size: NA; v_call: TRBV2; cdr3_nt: TGTGCCAGCAGTGGGACAGGGTTCGGGACTCAGCCCCAGCATTTT; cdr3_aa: CASSGTGFGTQPQHF
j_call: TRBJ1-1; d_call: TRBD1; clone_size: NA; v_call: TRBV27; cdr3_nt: TGTGCCAGCAGTTCCCGGGACAGGGGGTACACTGAAGCTTTCTTT; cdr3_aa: CASSSRDRGYTEAFF
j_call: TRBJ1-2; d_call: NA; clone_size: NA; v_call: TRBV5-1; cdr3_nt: TGCGCCAGCAGCTTGAGGACAGATGTTAACTATGGCTACACCTTC; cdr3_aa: CASSLRTDVNYGYTF
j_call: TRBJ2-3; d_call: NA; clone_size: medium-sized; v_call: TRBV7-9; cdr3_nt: TGTGCCAGCAGCGCCGAATACGAAGAAACAGATACGCAGTATTTT; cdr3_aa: CASSAEYEETDTQYF
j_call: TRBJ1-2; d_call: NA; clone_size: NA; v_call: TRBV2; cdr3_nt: TGTGCCAGCAGTGAAGTTAGGGGAGCTGGCTACACCTTC; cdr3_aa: CASSEVRGAGYTF
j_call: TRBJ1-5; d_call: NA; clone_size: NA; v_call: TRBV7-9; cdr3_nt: TGTGCCAGCAGCTTGTCTGGGGATCAGCCCCAGCATTTT; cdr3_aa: CASSLSGDQPQHF
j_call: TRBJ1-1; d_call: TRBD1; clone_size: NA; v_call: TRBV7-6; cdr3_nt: TGTGCCAGCAGCTCGACCGACAGGGGGGCTGAAGCTTTCTTT; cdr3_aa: CASSSTDRGAEAFF
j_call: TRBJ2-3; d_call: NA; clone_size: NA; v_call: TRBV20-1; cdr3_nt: TGCAGTGCTAGTGGTAGTAATACGCAGTATTTT; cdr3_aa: CSASGSNTQYF
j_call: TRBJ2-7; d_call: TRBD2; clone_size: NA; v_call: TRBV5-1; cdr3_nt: TGCGCCAGCAGCTACTCAGCGGGAGGGGGCTACGAGCAGTACTTC; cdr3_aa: CASSYSAGGGYEQYF
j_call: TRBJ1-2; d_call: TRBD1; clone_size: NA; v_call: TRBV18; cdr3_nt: TGTGCCAGCTCACCGAACGGACAGGACTATGGCTACACCTTC; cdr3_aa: CASSPNGQDYGYTF
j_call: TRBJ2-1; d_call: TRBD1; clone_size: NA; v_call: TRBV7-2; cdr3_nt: TGTGCCAGCAGCCAACGGACAGGGGGTTACAATGAGCAGTTCTTC; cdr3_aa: CASSQRTGGYNEQFF
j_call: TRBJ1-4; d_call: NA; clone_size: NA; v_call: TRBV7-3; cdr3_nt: TGTGCCAGCTGGAAGGTCACTAATGAAAAACTGTTTTTT; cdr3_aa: CASWKVTNEKLFF
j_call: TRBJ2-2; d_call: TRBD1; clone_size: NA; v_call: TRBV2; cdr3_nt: TGTGCCAGCGCAGGACAGGGCGGCGGGGAGCTGTTTTTT; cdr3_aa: CASAGQGGGELFF
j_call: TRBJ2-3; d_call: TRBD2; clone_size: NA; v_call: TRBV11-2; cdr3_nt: TGTGCCAGCAGCCGAAGAGGACTAGCTCGGAGCACAGATACGCAGTATTTT; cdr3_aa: CASSRRGLARSTDTQYF
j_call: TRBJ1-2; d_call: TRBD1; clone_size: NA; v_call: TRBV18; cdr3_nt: TGTGCCAGCTCTGTTGGACAGGGAGATGGCTACACCTTC; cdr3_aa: CASSVGQGDGYTF
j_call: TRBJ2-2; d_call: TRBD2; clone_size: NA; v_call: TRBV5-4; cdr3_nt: TGTGCCAGCAGTTCCGGGACTAGCGTAAAGACCGGGGAGCTGTTTTTT; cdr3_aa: CASSSGTSVKTGELFF
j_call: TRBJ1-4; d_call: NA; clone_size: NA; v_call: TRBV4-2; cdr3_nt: TGTGCCAGCAGCCAAGATGCGGATGGGGGGGGCCCCAATGAAAAACTGTTTTTT; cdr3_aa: CASSQDADGGGPNEKLFF
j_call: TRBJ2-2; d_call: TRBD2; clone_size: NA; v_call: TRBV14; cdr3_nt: TGTGCCAGCAGCTCCGGGAAGCGGAGCGGGGGGACCGGGGAGCTGTTTTTT; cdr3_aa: CASSSGKRSGGTGELFF
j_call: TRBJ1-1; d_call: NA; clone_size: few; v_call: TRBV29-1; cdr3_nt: TGCAGCGTTGCAGAGGCTGAAGCTTTCTTT; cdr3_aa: CSVAEAEAFF
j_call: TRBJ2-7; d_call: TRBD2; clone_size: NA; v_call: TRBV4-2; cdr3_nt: TGTGCCAGCAGCCAAGAATCCGGGCGGGGGAAATACGAGCAGTACTTC; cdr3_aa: CASSQESGRGKYEQYF